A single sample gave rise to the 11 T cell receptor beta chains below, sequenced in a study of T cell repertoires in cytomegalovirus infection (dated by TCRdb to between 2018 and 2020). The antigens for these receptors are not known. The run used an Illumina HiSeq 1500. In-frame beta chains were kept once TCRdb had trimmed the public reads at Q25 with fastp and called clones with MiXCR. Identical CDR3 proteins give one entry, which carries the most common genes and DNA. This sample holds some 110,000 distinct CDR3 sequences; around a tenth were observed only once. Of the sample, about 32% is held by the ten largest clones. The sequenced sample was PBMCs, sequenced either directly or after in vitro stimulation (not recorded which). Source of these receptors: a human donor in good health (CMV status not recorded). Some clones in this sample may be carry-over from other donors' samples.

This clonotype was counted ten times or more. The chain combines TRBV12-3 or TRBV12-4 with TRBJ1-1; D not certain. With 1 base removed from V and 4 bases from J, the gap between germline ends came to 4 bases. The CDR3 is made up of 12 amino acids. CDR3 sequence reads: CASSLDVTEAFF. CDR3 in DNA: TGTGCCAGCAGTTTAGATGTCACTGAAGCTTTCTTT.

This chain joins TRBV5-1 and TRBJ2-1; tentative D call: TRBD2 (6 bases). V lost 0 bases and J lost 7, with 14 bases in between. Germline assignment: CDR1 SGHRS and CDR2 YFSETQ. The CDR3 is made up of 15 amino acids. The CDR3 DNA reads TGCGCCAGCAGCTTGGTGGCTAGCGAGTTGAATGAGCAGTTCTTC. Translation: CASSLVASELNEQFF. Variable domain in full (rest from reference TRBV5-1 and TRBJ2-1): KAGVTQTPRYLIKTRGQQVTLSCSPISGHRSVSWYQQTPGQGLQFLFEYFSETQRNKGNFPGRFSGRQFSNSRSEMNVSTLELGDSALYLCASSLVASELNEQFFGPGTRLTVL.

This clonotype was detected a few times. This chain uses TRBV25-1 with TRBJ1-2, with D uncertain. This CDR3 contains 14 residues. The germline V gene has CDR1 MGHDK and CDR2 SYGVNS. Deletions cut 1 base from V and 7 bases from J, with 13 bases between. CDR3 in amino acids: CASSESGLGAGYTF. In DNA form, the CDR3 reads TGTGCCAGCAGTGAATCTGGTTTAGGTGCTGGCTACACCTTC.

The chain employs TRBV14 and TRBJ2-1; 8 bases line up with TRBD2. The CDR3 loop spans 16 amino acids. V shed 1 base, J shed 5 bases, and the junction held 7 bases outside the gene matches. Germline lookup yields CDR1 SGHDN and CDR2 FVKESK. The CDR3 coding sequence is TGTGCCAGCAGCCAAGGACTAGCGTTGAACAACAATGAGCAGTTCTTC. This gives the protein CASSQGLALNNNEQFF. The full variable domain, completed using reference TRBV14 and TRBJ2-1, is EAGVTQFPSHSVIEKGQTVTLRCDPISGHDNLYWYRRVMGKEIKFLLHFVKESKQDESGMPNNRFLAERTGGTYSTLKVQPAELEDSGVYFCASSQGLALNNNEQFFGPGTRLTVL.

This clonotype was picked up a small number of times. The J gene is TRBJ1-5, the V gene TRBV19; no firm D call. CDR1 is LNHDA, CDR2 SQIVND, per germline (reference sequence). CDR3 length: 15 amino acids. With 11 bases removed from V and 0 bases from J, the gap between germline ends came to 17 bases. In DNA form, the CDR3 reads TGTGCCTGTACTGGGGAACAGCCTAGCAATCAGCCCCAGCATTTT. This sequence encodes CACTGEQPSNQPQHF.

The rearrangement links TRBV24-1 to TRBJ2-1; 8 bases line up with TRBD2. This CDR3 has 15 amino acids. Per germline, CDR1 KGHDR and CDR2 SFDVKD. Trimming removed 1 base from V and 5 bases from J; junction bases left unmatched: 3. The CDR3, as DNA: TGTGCCACCAGTGATTTAGCGGGAGCCAACAATGAGCAGTTCTTC. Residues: CATSDLAGANNEQFF.

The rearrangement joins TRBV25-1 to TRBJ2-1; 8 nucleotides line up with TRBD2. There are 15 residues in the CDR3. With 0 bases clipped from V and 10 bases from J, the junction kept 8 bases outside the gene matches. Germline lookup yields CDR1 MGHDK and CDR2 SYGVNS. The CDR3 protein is CASSEYRAGGEEQFF. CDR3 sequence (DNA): TGTGCCAGCAGTGAATATCGGGCGGGAGGAGAGGAGCAGTTCTTC.

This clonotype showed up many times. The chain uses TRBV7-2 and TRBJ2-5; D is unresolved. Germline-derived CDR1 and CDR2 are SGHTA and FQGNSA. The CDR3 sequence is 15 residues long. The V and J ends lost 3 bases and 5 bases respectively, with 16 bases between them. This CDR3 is CASSLSTWEFETQYF. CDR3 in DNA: TGTGCCAGCAGCTTGAGTACCTGGGAATTTGAGACCCAGTACTTC.

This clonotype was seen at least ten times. The CDR3 loop reads CASNISAGAGRLNTEAFF. As DNA, the CDR3 is TGTGCCAGCAACATTTCCGCGGGGGCGGGGAGATTGAACACTGAAGCTTTCTTT. This chain connects TRBV12-3 or TRBV12-4 to TRBJ1-1; a weak D match, TRBD1 (6 bases). Trimming shortened V by 7 bases and J by 0 bases, and 24 bases separated the two germline ends. This CDR3 is built from 18 residues.

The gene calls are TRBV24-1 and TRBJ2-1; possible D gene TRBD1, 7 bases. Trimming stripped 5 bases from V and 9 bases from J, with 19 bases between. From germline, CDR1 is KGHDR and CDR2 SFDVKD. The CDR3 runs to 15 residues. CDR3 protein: CATSAMEGAKGEQFF. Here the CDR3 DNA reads TGTGCCACCAGTGCCATGGAGGGGGCCAAGGGTGAGCAGTTCTTC.

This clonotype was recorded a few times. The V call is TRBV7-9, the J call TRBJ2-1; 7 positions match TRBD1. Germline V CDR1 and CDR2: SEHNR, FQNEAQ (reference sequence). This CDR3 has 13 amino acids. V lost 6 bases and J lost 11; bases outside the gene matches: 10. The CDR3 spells CASSPEPGQQQFF. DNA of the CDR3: TGTGCCAGCAGTCCTGAACCGGGACAGCAGCAGTTCTTC.